This TCR beta chain comes out of a study of cytomegalovirus exposure and HLA in healthy donors. Germline CDR1 and CDR2: LGHNA and YNFKEQ. This CDR3 contains 17 residues. V lost 0 bases to trimming and J lost 4 bases; unmatched junction nucleotides: 6. Although they were nominally healthy when sampled, donors likely had unrecorded immune exposures. This clone turned up a few times. Its antigen is as yet unknown. Whole-study findings and limits: Analyzed later, most CMV-associated TCR beta chains appeared HLA-restricted.

This PCR relied on a set of 60 Vbeta primers and 13 Jbeta primers. Clones were read by immunoSEQ multiplex PCR, and TCRdb kept only the in-frame ones, dropping some. The data hold around 150,000 clones, with roughly three fifths observed a single time. V and J are TRBV4-2 and TRBJ2-1, with 10 bases identical to TRBD2. The receptor was isolated from a woman aged 40 to 55 in good health and CMV-seronegative. Specimen: PBMCs. DNA of the CDR3: TGTGCCAGCAGCCAAGACTTAGCGGGGGGAGTGTACAATGAGCAGTTCTTC. Its protein product is CASSQDLAGGVYNEQFF.